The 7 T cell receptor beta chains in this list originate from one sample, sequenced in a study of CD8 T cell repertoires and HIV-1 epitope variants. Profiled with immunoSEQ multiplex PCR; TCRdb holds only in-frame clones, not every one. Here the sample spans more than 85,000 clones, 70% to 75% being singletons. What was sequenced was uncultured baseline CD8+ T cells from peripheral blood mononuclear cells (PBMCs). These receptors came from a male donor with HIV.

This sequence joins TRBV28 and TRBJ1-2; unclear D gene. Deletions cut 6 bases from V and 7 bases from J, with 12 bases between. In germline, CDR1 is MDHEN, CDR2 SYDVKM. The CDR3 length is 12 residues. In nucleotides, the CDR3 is TGTGCCAGCAGCTTAGGGAGGGCTGGCTACACCTTC. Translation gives CASSLGRAGYTF.

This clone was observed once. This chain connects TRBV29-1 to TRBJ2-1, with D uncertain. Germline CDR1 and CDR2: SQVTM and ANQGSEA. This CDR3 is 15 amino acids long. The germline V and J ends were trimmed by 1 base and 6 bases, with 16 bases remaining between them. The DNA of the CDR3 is TGCAGCGTTGAAGCTGTCGAGATCCTGGGCAATGAGCAGTTCTTC. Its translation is CSVEAVEILGNEQFF.

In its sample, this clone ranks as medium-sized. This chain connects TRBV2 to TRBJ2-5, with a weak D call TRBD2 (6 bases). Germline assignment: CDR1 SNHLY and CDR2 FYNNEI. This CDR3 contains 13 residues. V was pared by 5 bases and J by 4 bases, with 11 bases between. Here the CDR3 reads CASSNREIETQYF. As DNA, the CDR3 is TGTGCCAGCAGTAACCGGGAGATAGAGACCCAGTACTTC.

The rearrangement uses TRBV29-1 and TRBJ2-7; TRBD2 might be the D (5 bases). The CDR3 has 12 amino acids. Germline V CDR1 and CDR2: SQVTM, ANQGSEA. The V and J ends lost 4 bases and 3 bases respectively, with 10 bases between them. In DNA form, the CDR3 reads TGCAGCGTTGTAGGCCGGGGCTACGAGCAGTACTTC. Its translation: CSVVGRGYEQYF.

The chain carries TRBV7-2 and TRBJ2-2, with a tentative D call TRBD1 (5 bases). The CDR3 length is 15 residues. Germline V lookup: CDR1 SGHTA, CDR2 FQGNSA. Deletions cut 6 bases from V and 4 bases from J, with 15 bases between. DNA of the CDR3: TGTGCCAGCAGGCGCAGGGAAAGTGGCACCGGGGAGCTGTTTTTT. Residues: CASRRRESGTGELFF.

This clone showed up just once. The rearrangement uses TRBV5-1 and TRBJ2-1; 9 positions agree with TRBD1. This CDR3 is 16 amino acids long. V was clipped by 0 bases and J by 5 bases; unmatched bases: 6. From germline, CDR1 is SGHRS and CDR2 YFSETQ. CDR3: CASSLGWGQGHNEQFF. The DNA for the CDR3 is TGCGCCAGCAGCTTGGGTTGGGGACAGGGTCACAATGAGCAGTTCTTC.

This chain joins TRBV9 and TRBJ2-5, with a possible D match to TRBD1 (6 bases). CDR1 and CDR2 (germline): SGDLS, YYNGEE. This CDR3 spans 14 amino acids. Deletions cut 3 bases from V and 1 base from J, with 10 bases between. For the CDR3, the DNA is TGTGCCAGCAGCGGCGGACAGATCCAAGAGACCCAGTACTTC. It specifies CASSGGQIQETQYF.